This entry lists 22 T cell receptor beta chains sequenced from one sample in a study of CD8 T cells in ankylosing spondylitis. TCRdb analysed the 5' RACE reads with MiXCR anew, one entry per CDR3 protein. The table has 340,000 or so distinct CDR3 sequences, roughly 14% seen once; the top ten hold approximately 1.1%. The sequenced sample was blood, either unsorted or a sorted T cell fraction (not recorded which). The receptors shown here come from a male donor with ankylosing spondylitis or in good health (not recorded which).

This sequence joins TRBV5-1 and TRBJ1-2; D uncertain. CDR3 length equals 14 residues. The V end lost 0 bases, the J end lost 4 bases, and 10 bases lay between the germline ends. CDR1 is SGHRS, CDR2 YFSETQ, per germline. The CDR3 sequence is CASSLESGTYGYTF. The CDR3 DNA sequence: TGCGCCAGCAGCTTGGAGTCAGGAACCTATGGCTACACCTTC.

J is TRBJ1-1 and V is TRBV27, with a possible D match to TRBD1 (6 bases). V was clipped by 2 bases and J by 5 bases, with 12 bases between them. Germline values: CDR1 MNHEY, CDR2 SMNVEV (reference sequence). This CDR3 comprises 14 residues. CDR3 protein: CASSLHRVGTEAFF. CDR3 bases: TGTGCCAGCAGTTTACACAGGGTGGGAACTGAAGCTTTCTTT.

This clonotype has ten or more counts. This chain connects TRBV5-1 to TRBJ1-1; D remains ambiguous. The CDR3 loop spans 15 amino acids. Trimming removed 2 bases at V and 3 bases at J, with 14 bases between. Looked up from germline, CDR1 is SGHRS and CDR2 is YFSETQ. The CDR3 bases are TGCGCCAGCAGCTTACTTAGGGAAGGAGACACTGAAGCTTTCTTT. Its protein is CASSLLREGDTEAFF.

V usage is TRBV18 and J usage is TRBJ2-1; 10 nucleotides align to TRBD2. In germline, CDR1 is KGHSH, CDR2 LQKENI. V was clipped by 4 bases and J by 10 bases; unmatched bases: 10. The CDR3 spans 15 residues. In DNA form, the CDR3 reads TGTGCCAGCTCACGGGATCTAGCGGGAGAGGGCGAGCAGTTCTTC. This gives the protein CASSRDLAGEGEQFF. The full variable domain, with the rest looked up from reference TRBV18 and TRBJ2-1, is NAGVMQNPRHLVRRRGQEARLRCSPMKGHSHVYWYRQLPEEGLKFMVYLQKENIIDESGMPKERFSAEFPKEGPSILRIQQVVRGDSAAYFCASSRDLAGEGEQFFGPGTRLTVL.

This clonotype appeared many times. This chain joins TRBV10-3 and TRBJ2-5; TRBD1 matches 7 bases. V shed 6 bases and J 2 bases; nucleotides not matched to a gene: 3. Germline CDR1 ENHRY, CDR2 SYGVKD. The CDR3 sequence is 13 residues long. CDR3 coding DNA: TGTGCCATCAGAGGGACAGTTCAAGAGACCCAGTACTTC. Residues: CAIRGTVQETQYF.

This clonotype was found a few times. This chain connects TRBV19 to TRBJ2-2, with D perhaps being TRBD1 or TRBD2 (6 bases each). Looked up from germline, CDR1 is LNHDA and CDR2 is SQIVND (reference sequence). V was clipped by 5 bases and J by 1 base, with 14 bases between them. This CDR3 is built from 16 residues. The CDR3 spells CASSFLGGQNTGELFF. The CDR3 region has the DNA TGTGCCAGTAGTTTCCTCGGGGGACAGAACACCGGGGAGCTGTTTTTT.

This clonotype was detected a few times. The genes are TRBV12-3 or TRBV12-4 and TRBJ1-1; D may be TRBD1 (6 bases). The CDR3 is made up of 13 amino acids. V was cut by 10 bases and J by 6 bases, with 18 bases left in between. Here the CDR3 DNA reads TGTGCCACCGCAGGGGCTGGAAGCGCTGAAGCTTTCTTT. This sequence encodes CATAGAGSAEAFF.

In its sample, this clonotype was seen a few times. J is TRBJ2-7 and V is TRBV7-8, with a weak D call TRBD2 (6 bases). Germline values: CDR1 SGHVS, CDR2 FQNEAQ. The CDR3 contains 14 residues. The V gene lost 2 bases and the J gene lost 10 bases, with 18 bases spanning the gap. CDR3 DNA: TGTGCCAGCAGCTTACTAATGCGGGGACGGGAACAGTACTTC. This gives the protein CASSLLMRGREQYF. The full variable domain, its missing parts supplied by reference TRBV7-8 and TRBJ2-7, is GAGVSQSPRYKVAKRGQDVALRCDPISGHVSLFWYQQALGQGPEFLTYFQNEAQLDKSGLPSDRFFAERPEGSVSTLKIQRTQQEDSAVYLCASSLLMRGREQYFGPGTRLTVT.

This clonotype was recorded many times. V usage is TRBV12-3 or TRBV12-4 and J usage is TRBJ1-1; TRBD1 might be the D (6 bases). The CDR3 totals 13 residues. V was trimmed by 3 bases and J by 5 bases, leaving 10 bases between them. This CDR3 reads CASSFFRGTEAFF. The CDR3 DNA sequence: TGTGCCAGCAGTTTCTTCAGGGGAACTGAAGCTTTCTTT.

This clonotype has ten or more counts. This CDR3 reads CSARVTASGYTF. For the CDR3, the DNA is TGCAGTGCTAGAGTTACAGCGAGTGGCTACACCTTC. The chain links TRBV20-1 to TRBJ1-2; D is undetermined. CDR3 length equals 12 residues. CDR1 DFQATT and CDR2 SNEGSKA come from the germline V gene (reference sequence). V was clipped by 1 base and J by 7 bases, with 10 bases between them.

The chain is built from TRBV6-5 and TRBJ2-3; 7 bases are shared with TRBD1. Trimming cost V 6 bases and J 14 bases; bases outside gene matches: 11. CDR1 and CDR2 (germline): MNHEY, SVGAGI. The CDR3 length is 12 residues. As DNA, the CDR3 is TGTGCCAGCAGCCCCGGACAGGCACGGCGGTATTTT. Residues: CASSPGQARRYF.

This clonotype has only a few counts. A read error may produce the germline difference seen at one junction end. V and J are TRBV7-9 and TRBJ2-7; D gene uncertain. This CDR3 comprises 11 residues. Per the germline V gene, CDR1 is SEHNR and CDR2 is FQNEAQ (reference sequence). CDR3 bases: TGTGCCAGCAGCGCCTCCCACGAGCAGTACTTC. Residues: CASSASHEQYF.

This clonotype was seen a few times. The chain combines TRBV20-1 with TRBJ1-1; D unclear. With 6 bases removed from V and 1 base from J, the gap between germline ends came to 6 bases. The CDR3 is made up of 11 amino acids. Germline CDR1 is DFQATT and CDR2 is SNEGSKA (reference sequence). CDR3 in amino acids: CSAEGNTEAFF. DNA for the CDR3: TGCAGTGCAGAGGGGAACACTGAAGCTTTCTTT.

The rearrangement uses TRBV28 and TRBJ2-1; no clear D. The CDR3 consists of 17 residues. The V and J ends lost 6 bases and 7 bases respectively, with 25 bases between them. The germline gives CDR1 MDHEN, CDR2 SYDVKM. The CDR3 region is CASSSDPPQVGGNEQFF. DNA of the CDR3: TGTGCCAGCAGCTCTGATCCCCCCCAGGTTGGTGGGAATGAGCAGTTCTTC.

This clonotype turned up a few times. CDR3 loop: CASRLGGASGANVLTF. CDR3 DNA sequence: TGTGCCAGCAGACTGGGGGGAGCTTCCGGGGCCAACGTCCTGACTTTC. The chain is built from TRBV25-1 and TRBJ2-6, with a possible D match to TRBD2 (6 bases). CDR1 and CDR2 from the germline V gene are MGHDK and SYGVNS. V gave up 6 bases and J gave up 4 bases, with 16 bases separating them. The CDR3 totals 16 residues.

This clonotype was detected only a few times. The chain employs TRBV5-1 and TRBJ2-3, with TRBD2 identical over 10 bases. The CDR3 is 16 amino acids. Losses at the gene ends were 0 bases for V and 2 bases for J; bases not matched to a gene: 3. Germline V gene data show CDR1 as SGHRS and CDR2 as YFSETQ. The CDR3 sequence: CASSLALAGDTDTQYF. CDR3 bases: TGCGCCAGCAGCTTGGCCCTAGCGGGGGACACAGATACGCAGTATTTT. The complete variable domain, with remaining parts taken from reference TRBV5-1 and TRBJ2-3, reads KAGVTQTPRYLIKTRGQQVTLSCSPISGHRSVSWYQQTPGQGLQFLFEYFSETQRNKGNFPGRFSGRQFSNSRSEMNVSTLELGDSALYLCASSLALAGDTDTQYFGPGTRLTVL.

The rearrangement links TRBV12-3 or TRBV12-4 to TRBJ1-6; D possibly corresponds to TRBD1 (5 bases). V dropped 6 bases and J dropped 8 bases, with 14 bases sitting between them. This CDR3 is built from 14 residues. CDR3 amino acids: CASRFDSGDSPLHF. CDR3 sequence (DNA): TGTGCCAGCAGATTCGACAGTGGGGATTCACCCCTCCACTTT.

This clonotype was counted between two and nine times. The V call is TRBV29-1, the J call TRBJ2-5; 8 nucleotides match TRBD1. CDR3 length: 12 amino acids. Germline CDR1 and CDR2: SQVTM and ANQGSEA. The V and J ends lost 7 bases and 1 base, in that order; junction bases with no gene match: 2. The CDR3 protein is CSGGQGQETQYF. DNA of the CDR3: TGCAGCGGAGGACAGGGCCAAGAGACCCAGTACTTC.

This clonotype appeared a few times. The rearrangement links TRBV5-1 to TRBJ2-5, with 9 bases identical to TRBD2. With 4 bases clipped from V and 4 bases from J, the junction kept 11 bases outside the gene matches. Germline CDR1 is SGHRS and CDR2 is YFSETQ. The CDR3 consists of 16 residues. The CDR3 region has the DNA TGCGCCAGCAGCCCGAGGCCTAGCGGGATAGGAGAGACCCAGTACTTC. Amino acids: CASSPRPSGIGETQYF.

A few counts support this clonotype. The CDR3 is CASSFRSPGEQFF. The CDR3 nucleotides are TGTGCCAGCAGCTTCCGGTCCCCCGGGGAGCAGTTCTTC. This sequence joins TRBV5-8 and TRBJ2-1; no reliable D call. The CDR3 runs 13 residues. With 2 bases removed from V and 10 bases from J, the gap between germline ends came to 13 bases. CDR1 is SGHTS, CDR2 YDEGEE, per germline.

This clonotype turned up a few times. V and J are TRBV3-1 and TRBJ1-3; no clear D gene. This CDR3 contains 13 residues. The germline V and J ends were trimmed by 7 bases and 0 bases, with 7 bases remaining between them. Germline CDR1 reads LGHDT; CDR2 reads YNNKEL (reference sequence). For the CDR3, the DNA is TGTGCCAGCACCTCATTCTCTGGAAACACCATATATTTT. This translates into CASTSFSGNTIYF.

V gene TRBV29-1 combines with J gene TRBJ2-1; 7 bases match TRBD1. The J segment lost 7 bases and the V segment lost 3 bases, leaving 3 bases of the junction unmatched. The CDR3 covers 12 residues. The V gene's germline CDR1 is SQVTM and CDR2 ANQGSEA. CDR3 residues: CSVEPGGNEQFF. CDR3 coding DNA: TGCAGCGTTGAGCCAGGGGGAAATGAGCAGTTCTTC.